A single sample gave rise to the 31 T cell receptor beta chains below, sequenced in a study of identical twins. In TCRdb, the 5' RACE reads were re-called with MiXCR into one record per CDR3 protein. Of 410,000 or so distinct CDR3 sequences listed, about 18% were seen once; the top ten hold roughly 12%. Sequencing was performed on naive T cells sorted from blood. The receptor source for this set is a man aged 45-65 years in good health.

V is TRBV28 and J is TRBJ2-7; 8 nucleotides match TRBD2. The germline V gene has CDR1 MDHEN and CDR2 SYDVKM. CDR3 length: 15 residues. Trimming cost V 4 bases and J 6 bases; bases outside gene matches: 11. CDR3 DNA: TGTGCCAGCAGTTCCCGCCGGGGGGGGGGATTCGAGCAGTACTTC. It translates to CASSSRRGGGFEQYF.

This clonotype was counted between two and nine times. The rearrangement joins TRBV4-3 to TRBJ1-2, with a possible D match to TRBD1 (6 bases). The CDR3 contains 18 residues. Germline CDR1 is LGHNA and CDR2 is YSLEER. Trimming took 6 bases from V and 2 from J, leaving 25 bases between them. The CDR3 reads CASSLMGPPGARNYGYTF. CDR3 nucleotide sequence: TGCGCCAGCAGTCTAATGGGTCCCCCGGGGGCTAGAAACTATGGCTACACCTTC.

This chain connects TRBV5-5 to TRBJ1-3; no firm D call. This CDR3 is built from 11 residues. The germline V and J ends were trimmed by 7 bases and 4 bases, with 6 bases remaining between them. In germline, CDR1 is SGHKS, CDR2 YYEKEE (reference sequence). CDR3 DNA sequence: TGTGCCAGCGGAAACGGAAACACCATATATTTT. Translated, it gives CASGNGNTIYF.

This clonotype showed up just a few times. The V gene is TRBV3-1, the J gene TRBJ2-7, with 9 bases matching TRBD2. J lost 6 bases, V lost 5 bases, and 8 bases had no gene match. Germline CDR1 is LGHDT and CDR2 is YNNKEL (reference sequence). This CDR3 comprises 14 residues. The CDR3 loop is CASSAGGTAAEQYF. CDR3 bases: TGTGCCAGCAGCGCGGGAGGGACGGCCGCCGAGCAGTACTTC.

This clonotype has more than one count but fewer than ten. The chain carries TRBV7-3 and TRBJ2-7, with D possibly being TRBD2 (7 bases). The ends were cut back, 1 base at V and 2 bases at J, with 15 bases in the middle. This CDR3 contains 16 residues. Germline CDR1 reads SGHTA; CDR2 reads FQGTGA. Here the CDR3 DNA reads TGTGCCAGCAGCTTAATGGGGGCTAGCGGTACCTACGAGCAGTACTTC. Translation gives CASSLMGASGTYEQYF.

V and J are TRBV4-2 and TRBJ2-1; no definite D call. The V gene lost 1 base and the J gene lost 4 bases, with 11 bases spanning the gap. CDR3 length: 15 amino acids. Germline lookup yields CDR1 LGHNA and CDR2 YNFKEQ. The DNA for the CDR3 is TGTGCCAGCAGCCAAGGACGTATGATTTACAATGAGCAGTTCTTC. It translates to CASSQGRMIYNEQFF.

Here the CDR3 reads CASSLAPGPVGSYNEQFF. CDR3 coding DNA: TGTGCCAGCAGCTTAGCCCCGGGCCCGGTCGGGTCCTACAATGAGCAGTTCTTC. The rearrangement uses TRBV7-8 and TRBJ2-1; D is unclear. Trimming took 0 bases from V and 1 from J, leaving 16 bases between them. Germline V gene lookup returns CDR1 SGHVS and CDR2 FQNEAQ. The CDR3 loop spans 18 amino acids.

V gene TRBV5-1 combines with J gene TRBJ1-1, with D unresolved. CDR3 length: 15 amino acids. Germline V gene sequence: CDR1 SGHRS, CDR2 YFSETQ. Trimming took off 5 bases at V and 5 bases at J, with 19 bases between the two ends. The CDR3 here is CASRPDGGWRTEAFF. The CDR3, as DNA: TGCGCCAGCAGACCAGACGGAGGTTGGCGGACTGAAGCTTTCTTT.

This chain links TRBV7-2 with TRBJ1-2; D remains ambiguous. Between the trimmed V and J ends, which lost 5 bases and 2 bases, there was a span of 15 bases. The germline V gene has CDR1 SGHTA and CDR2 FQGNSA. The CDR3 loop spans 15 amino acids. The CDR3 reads CASSPPGLRNYGYTF. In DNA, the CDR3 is TGTGCCAGCAGCCCCCCCGGACTGCGGAACTATGGCTACACCTTC.

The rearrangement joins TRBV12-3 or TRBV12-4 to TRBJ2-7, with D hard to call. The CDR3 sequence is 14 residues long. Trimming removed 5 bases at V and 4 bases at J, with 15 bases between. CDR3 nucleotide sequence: TGTGCCAGCAGTATTGTAGGGATGGTGTACGAGCAGTACTTC. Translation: CASSIVGMVYEQYF.

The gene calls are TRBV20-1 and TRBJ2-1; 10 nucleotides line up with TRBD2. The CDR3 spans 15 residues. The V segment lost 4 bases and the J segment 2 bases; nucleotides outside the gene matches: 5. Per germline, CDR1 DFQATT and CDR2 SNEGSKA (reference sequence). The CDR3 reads CSAKLAGGPYNEQFF. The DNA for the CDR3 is TGCAGTGCTAAGTTAGCGGGGGGCCCCTACAATGAGCAGTTCTTC.

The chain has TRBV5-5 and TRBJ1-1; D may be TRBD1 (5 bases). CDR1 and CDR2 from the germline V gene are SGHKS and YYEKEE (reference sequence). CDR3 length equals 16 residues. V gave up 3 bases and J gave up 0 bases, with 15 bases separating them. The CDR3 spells CASSWGPAQMNTEAFF. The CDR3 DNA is TGTGCCAGCAGCTGGGGACCCGCCCAGATGAACACTGAAGCTTTCTTT.

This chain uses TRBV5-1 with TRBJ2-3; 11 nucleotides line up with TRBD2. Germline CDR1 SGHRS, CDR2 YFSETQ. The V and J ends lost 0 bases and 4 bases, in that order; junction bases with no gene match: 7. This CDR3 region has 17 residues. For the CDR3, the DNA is TGCGCCAGCAGCTTGGCACTAGCGGGAGACACCCCAGATACGCAGTATTTT. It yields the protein CASSLALAGDTPDTQYF.

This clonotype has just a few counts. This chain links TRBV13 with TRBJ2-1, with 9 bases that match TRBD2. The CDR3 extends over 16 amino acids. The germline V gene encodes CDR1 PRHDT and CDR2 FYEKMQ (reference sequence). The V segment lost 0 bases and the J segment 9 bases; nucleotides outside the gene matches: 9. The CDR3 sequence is CASSLGFRGGAPEQFF. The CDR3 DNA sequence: TGTGCCAGCAGCTTAGGTTTCCGCGGGGGGGCTCCTGAGCAGTTCTTC.

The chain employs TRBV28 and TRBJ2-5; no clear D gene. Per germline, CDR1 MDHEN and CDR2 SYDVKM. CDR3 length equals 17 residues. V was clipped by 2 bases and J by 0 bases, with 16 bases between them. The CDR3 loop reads CASSLDRSSHYQETQYF. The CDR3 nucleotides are TGTGCCAGCAGTTTAGATAGGTCTAGTCATTACCAAGAGACCCAGTACTTC.

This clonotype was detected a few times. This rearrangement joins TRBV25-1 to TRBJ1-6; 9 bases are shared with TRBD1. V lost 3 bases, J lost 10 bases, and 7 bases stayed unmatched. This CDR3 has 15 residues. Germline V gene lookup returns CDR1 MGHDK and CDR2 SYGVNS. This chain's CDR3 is CASSEGQGGRSPLHF. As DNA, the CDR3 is TGTGCCAGCAGTGAGGGACAGGGAGGGAGATCACCCCTCCACTTT.

The CDR3 region has the DNA TGCGCCAGCAGCAGACCTGACAGGGCGGATAATTATGGCTACACCTTC. It translates to CASSRPDRADNYGYTF. J is TRBJ1-2 and V is TRBV5-1, with 7 positions matching TRBD1. The germline CDR1 and CDR2 sequences are SGHRS and YFSETQ. The trim removed 4 bases at V and 5 bases at J, leaving 14 bases unmatched. The length of the CDR3 is 16 residues.

The CDR3 DNA reads as TGCGCCAGCAGCCAAGACGGGGGGGGTTCTCGAAGAAACACCATATATTTT. Translated: CASSQDGGGSRRNTIYF. The chain uses TRBV4-3 and TRBJ1-3, with a tentative D call TRBD1 (5 bases). Trimming cost V 0 bases and J 5 bases, with 17 bases left between them. This CDR3 is 17 amino acids long. Germline-derived CDR1 and CDR2 are LGHNA and YSLEER.

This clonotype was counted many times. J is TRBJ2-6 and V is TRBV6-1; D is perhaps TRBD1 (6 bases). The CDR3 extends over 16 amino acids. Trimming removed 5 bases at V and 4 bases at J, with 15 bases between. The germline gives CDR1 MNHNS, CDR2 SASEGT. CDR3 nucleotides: TGTGCCAGCAGTAGGGGGTTATCAACCGGGGCCAACGTCCTGACTTTC. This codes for CASSRGLSTGANVLTF.

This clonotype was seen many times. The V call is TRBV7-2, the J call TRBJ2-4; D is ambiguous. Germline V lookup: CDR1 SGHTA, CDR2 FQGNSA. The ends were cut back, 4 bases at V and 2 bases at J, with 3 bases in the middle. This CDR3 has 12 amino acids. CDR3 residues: CASSSPKNIQYF. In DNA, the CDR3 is TGTGCCAGCAGCTCACCCAAAAACATTCAGTACTTC.

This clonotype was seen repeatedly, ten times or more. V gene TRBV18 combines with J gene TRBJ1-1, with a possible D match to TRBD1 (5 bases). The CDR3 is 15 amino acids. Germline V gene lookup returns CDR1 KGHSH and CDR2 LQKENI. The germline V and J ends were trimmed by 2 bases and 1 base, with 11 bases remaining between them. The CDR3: CASSPFWGENTEAFF. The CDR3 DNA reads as TGTGCCAGCTCACCATTTTGGGGGGAGAACACTGAAGCTTTCTTT.

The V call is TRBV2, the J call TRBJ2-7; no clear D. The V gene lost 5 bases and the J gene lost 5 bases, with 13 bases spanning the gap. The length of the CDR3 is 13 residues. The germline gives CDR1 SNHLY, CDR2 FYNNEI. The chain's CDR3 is CASSQSHTHEQYF. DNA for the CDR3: TGTGCCAGCAGTCAATCCCACACCCACGAGCAGTACTTC. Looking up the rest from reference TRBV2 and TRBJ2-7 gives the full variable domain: EPEVTQTPSHQVTQMGQEVILRCVPISNHLYFYWYRQILGQKVEFLVSFYNNEISEKSEIFDDQFSVERPDGSNFTLKIRSTKLEDSAMYFCASSQSHTHEQYFGPGTRLTVT.

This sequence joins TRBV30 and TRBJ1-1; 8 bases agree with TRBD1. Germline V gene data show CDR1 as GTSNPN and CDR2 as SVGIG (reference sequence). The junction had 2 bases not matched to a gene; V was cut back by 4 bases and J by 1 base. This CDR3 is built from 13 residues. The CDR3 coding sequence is TGTGCCTGGACGGGGACAGGGAACACTGAAGCTTTCTTT. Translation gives CAWTGTGNTEAFF.

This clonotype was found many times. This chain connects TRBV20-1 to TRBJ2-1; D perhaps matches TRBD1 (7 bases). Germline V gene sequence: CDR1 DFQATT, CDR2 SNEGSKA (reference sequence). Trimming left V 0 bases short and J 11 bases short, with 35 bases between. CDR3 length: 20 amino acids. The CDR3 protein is CSARDTSRLKTGRRAMKQFF. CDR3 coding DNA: TGCAGTGCTAGAGATACCTCGAGATTAAAGACAGGGAGGAGGGCAATGAAGCAGTTCTTC.

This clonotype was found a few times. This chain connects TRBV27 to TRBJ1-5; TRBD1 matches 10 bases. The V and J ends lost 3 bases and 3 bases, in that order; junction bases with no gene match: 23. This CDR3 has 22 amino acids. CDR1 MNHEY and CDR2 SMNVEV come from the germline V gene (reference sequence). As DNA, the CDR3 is TGTGCCAGCAGTTTTAGGTCCCTGCTCTGGGACAGGGGTCGAGGGGCCAATCAGCCCCAGCATTTT. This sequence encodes CASSFRSLLWDRGRGANQPQHF.

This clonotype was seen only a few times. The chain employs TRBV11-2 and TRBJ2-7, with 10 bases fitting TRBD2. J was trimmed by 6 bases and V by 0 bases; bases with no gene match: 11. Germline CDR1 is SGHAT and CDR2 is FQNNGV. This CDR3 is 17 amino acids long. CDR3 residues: CASSLDSSSGSWSEQYF. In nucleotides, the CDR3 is TGTGCCAGCAGCTTAGATTCGTCTAGCGGGAGTTGGAGCGAGCAGTACTTC.

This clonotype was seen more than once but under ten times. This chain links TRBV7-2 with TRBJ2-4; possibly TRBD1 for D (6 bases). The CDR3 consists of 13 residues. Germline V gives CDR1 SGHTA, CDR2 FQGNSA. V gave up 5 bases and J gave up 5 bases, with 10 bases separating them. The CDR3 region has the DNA TGTGCCAGCAGCCTCGGACAGCAAAACATTCAGTACTTC. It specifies CASSLGQQNIQYF. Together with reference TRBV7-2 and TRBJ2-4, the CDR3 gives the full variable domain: GAGVSQSPSNKVTEKGKDVELRCDPISGHTALYWYRQSLGQGLEFLIYFQGNSAPDKSGLPSDRFSAERTGGSVSTLTIQRTQQEDSAVYLCASSLGQQNIQYFGAGTRLSVL.

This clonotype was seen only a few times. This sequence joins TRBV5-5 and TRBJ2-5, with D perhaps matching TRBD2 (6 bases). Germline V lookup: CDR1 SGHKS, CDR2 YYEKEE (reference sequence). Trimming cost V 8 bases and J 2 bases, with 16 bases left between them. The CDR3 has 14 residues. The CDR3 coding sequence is TGTGCCAGTACAAACGGAGGGCCTCAAGAGACCCAGTACTTC. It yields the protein CASTNGGPQETQYF.

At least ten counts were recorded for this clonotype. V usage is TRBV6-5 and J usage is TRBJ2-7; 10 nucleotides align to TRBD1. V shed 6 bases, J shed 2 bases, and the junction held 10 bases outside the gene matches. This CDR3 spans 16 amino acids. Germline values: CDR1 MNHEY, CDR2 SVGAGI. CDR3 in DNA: TGTGCCAGCAGATTAACCGGGACAGGGGTCCCCTACGAGCAGTACTTC. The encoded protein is CASRLTGTGVPYEQYF.

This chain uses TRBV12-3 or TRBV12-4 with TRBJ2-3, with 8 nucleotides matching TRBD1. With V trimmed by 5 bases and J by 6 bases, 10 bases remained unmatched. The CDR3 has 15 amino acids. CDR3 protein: CASSPGQGSSDTQYF. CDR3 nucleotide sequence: TGTGCCAGCAGTCCCGGACAGGGCAGCTCGGATACGCAGTATTTT.

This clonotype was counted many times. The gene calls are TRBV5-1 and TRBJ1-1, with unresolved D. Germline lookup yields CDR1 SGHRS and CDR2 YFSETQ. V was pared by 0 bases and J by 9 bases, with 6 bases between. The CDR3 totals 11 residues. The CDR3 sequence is CASSLDGKAFF. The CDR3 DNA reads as TGCGCCAGCAGCTTGGACGGAAAAGCTTTCTTT.